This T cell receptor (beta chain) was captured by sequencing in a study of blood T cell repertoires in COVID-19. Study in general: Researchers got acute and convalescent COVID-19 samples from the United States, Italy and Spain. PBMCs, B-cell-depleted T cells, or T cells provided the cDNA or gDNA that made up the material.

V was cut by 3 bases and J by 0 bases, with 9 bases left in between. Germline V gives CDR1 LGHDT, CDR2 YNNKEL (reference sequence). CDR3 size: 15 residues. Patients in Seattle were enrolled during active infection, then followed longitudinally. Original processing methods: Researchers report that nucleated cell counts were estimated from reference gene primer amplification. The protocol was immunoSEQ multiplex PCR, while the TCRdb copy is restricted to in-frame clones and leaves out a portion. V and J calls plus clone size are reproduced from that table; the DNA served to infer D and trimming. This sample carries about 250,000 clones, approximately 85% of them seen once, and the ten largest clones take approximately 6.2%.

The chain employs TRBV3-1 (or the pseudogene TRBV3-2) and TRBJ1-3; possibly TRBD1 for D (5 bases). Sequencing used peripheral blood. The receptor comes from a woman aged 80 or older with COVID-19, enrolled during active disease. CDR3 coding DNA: TGTGCCAGCAGCCAGACAGCTACCTCTGGAAACACCATATATTTT. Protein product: CASSQTATSGNTIYF.